One and the same sample provided the 20 T cell receptor beta chains below, sequenced in a study of T cell repertoires in cytomegalovirus infection. TCRdb reprocessed the reads with MiXCR, giving one entry per CDR3 protein. This sample has some 350,000 distinct CDR3 sequences, with almost 30% found just once. For these TCRs, the target antigens are not known. The source was cultured PBMCs, collected from culture after CMV antigen stimulation. The receptors here all came from a human donor in good health (CMV status not recorded). Some clones in this sample may be carry-over from other donors' samples.

The rearrangement uses TRBV6-5 and TRBJ2-2, with D maybe TRBD1 (5 bases). The germline CDR1 and CDR2 sequences are MNHEY and SVGAGI. The CDR3 has 15 residues. The V and J ends lost 5 bases and 7 bases respectively, with 17 bases between them. CDR3 amino acids: CASSVRQSHIGELFF. CDR3 DNA: TGTGCCAGCAGTGTGAGACAGTCCCATATCGGGGAGCTGTTTTTT.

This chain uses TRBV7-9 with TRBJ1-2; TRBD1 matches 7 bases. The CDR3 covers 15 residues. The trim removed 4 bases at V and 4 bases at J, leaving 9 bases unmatched. Germline V lookup: CDR1 SEHNR, CDR2 FQNEAQ (reference sequence). The CDR3 is CASSSQGRSSYGYTF. CDR3 sequence (DNA): TGTGCCAGCAGCTCACAGGGGAGAAGCAGCTATGGCTACACCTTC.

This clonotype was counted at least ten times. The chain recombines TRBV29-1 with TRBJ2-1; weak D call: TRBD2 (5 bases). The CDR3 is made up of 13 amino acids. V gave up 8 bases and J gave up 4 bases, with 15 bases separating them. Germline V lookup: CDR1 SQVTM, CDR2 ANQGSEA. The CDR3 region has the DNA TGCAGCATAGAGCGGAACCCATACAATGAGCAGTTCTTC. It yields the protein CSIERNPYNEQFF.

The chain's CDR3 is CSVGETQYF. CDR3 nucleotide sequence: TGCAGTGTCGGGGAGACCCAGTACTTC. This chain links TRBV20-1 with TRBJ2-5, with unresolved D. The CDR3 is 9 amino acids. Trimming pared 7 bases from V and 5 bases from J, leaving 5 bases between. CDR1 is DFQATT and CDR2 is SNEGSKA in the germline V gene (reference sequence).

This clonotype was seen a handful of times. The V gene is TRBV6-6, the J gene TRBJ2-3; D may be TRBD1 (5 bases). This CDR3 contains 12 residues. Germline V gene data show CDR1 as MNHNY and CDR2 as SVGAGI (reference sequence). Trimming took off 3 bases at V and 5 bases at J, with 6 bases between the two ends. CDR3: CASSYQGDTQYF. In DNA, the CDR3 is TGTGCCAGCAGTTATCAGGGAGATACGCAGTATTTT.

This clonotype was counted a few times. V is TRBV20-1 and J is TRBJ2-7, with D maybe TRBD1 (6 bases). Trimming took 3 bases from V and 0 from J, leaving 18 bases between them. Germline V gene sequence: CDR1 DFQATT, CDR2 SNEGSKA (reference sequence). The CDR3 runs 16 residues. CDR3 sequence (DNA): TGCAGTGCTAGTTTGGGGTCGGGACAATTCTCCTACGAGCAGTACTTC. It specifies CSASLGSGQFSYEQYF.

CDR3 in amino acids: CASSQEERADTQYF. CDR3 coding DNA: TGCGCCAGCAGCCAAGAGGAGCGGGCAGATACGCAGTATTTT. The chain couples TRBV4-1 to TRBJ2-3, with D possibly TRBD2 on 6 matching bases. Germline CDR1 and CDR2: MGHRA and YSYEKL. V was cut by 0 bases and J by 4 bases, with 8 bases left in between. The CDR3 runs to 14 residues.

This clonotype was recorded many times. This chain uses TRBV7-8 with TRBJ1-5, with unresolved D. Trimming pared 0 bases from V and 2 bases from J, leaving 8 bases between. Per the germline V gene, CDR1 is SGHVS and CDR2 is FQNEAQ. The CDR3 consists of 15 residues. This CDR3 reads CASSLAPQGNQPQHF. In DNA form, the CDR3 reads TGTGCCAGCAGCTTAGCACCCCAGGGCAATCAGCCCCAGCATTTT. Full variable domain (remainder filled in from reference TRBV7-8 and TRBJ1-5): GAGVSQSPRYKVAKRGQDVALRCDPISGHVSLFWYQQALGQGPEFLTYFQNEAQLDKSGLPSDRFFAERPEGSVSTLKIQRTQQEDSAVYLCASSLAPQGNQPQHFGDGTRLSIL.

The V call is TRBV2, the J call TRBJ2-1; TRBD2 matches at 7 bases. Germline assignment: CDR1 SNHLY and CDR2 FYNNEI. This CDR3 region has 16 residues. Losses at the gene ends were 4 bases for V and 7 bases for J; bases not matched to a gene: 13. This chain's CDR3 is CASSGLGGRVWNEQFF. CDR3 DNA sequence: TGTGCCAGCAGTGGACTTGGGGGGAGGGTGTGGAATGAGCAGTTCTTC.

In nucleotides, the CDR3 is TGTGCCAGCAGGGCCGACGCGAGGGACAGGAGCAATCAGCCCCAGCATTTT. It specifies CASRADARDRSNQPQHF. The chain couples TRBV6-6 to TRBJ1-5; 8 bases map to TRBD1. The V gene's germline CDR1 is MNHNY and CDR2 SVGAGI (reference sequence). This CDR3 spans 17 amino acids. V gave up 6 bases and J gave up 1 base; unmatched junction bases: 11.

The chain recombines TRBV5-1 with TRBJ1-5; the D gene is possibly TRBD1 (6 bases). The length of the CDR3 is 15 residues. Per germline, CDR1 SGHRS and CDR2 YFSETQ. Trimming pared 4 bases from V and 9 bases from J, leaving 20 bases between. The CDR3 nucleotides are TGCGCCAGCAGCCCCGAGGGGGTGGGGGATGTGCCCCAGCATTTT. It encodes CASSPEGVGDVPQHF.

A few counts support this clonotype. The junction departs from germline at one end; a sequencing error may be responsible. V gene TRBV7-7 combines with J gene TRBJ2-5; 8 nucleotides align to TRBD2. The germline V gene encodes CDR1 SSHAT and CDR2 FNYEAQ (reference sequence). CDR3 length equals 14 residues. The CDR3 region is CASSRSGIQETQYF. In DNA, the CDR3 is TGTGCTAGCAGCCGTAGCGGGATACAAGAGACCCAGTACTTC.

The sample holds a few counts of this clonotype. In DNA, the CDR3 is TGTGCCAGCAGCTTAGCGCTGGCAGGGCGACAACGTGGCTACACCTTC. This gives the protein CASSLALAGRQRGYTF. The rearrangement joins TRBV7-4 to TRBJ1-2, with D maybe TRBD1 (5 bases). Germline V gene data show CDR1 as SGHVT and CDR2 as SQSDAQ. The ends were cut back, 0 bases at V and 7 bases at J, with 18 bases in the middle. The CDR3 spans 16 residues.

The chain uses TRBV4-2 and TRBJ2-1; 8 nucleotides agree with TRBD2. The CDR3 contains 14 residues. Germline CDR1 LGHNA, CDR2 YNFKEQ. V was clipped by 4 bases and J by 9 bases; unmatched bases: 8. The CDR3, as DNA: TGTGCCAGCAGCCGAGCGGGGGCGAATGGTGAGCAGTTCTTC. This gives the protein CASSRAGANGEQFF.

This chain connects TRBV28 to TRBJ2-1; 8 bases map to TRBD2. The CDR3 loop spans 18 amino acids. After removal of 4 bases from V and 2 bases from J, the junction contained 13 bases not matched to a gene. In germline, CDR1 is MDHEN, CDR2 SYDVKM. The DNA for the CDR3 is TGTGCCAGCAGTTCACCCGGGGGGGGCGGGAGACCCTACAATGAGCAGTTCTTC. Translation gives CASSSPGGGGRPYNEQFF.

The chain carries TRBV5-5 and TRBJ2-5; no definite D call. Trimming took off 3 bases at V and 1 base at J, with 10 bases between the two ends. The CDR3 has 14 residues. The germline gives CDR1 SGHKS, CDR2 YYEKEE (reference sequence). The CDR3 reads CASSSPTLQETQYF. In nucleotides, the CDR3 is TGTGCCAGCAGCTCCCCGACACTCCAAGAGACCCAGTACTTC. The full variable domain, completed using reference TRBV5-5 and TRBJ2-5, is DAGVTQSPTHLIKTRGQQVTLRCSPISGHKSVSWYQQVLGQGPQFIFQYYEKEERGRGNFPDRFSARQFPNYSSELNVNALLLGDSALYLCASSSPTLQETQYFGPGTRLLVL.

This sequence joins TRBV25-1 and TRBJ1-1; D is undetermined. The CDR3 extends over 13 amino acids. Germline CDR1 and CDR2: MGHDK and SYGVNS. Trimming took 6 bases from V and 1 from J, leaving 9 bases between them. CDR3 region: CASRDEGNTEAFF. Here the CDR3 DNA reads TGTGCCAGCAGGGACGAAGGGAACACTGAAGCTTTCTTT.

Note on this clonotype: At one end, the junction sequence differs from germline, possibly due to a read error. V usage is TRBV7-9 and J usage is TRBJ2-3; tentative D call: TRBD2 (7 bases). Germline CDR1 SEHNR, CDR2 FQNEAQ (reference sequence). The CDR3 runs 16 residues. CDR3 in amino acids: CASSLAIGGDTDKQYF. The CDR3 nucleotides are TGTGCCAGCAGCTTAGCGATAGGGGGGGACACAGATAAGCAGTATTTT.

This clonotype was observed a few times. V usage is TRBV10-3 and J usage is TRBJ1-1, with D possibly matching TRBD1 (5 bases). The germline gives CDR1 ENHRY, CDR2 SYGVKD. CDR3 length: 15 amino acids. Trimming removed 3 bases at V and 1 base at J, with 12 bases between. The CDR3 DNA follows: TGTGCCATCAGTGACCCGGGGCGAGGGAACACTGAAGCTTTCTTT. Protein product: CAISDPGRGNTEAFF.

This clonotype was counted at least ten times. The rearrangement joins TRBV7-8 to TRBJ2-2; TRBD1 might be the D (6 bases). V gave up 5 bases and J gave up 3 bases, with 19 bases separating them. CDR3 size: 17 residues. Germline values: CDR1 SGHVS, CDR2 FQNEAQ. The CDR3 is CASSLHREGRDTGELFF. The CDR3 DNA sequence: TGTGCCAGCAGCCTTCACAGGGAAGGCAGGGACACCGGGGAGCTGTTTTTT.